The entry below gives a single T cell receptor beta chain sequence along with its context. Its specificity is not known. The junction and the germline gene differ at one end; a read error may be behind it. These data come from a study of PD-L1 blockade in urothelial cancer. Turning to the study itself: At some point between 2013 and 2014 therapy began: atezolizumab 1,200 mg intravenously every 3 weeks. The median T cell count in blood samples was more than 140,000.

The protocol was immunoSEQ multiplex PCR, while the TCRdb copy is restricted to in-frame clones and leaves out a portion. The sample contains 130,000 or so clones, approximately 88% of which appear only once. The time point is: pretreatment peripheral blood. The cohort comprised individuals with locally advanced or metastatic urothelial carcinoma. Per the germline V gene, CDR1 is MNHEY and CDR2 is SVGAGI. There are 16 residues in the CDR3. Points from the study as a whole: Patients who had durable benefit saw their tumor-associated blood clones expand more at 3 weeks.

The chain combines TRBV6-5 with TRBJ1-6; D is undetermined. The sample in question was PBMCs, obtained around atezolizumab (anti-PD-L1) treatment. The TCR was taken from a man aged 45-65 years with urothelial cancer. CDR3 DNA: TGTGCCAGCAGCTACTCCCAGTCAGGCTATAATTCACCCCTCCACTTT. Translated: CASSYSQSGYNSPLHF.